This T cell receptor (beta chain) was sequenced for a study of CD8 T cells in ankylosing spondylitis. TCRdb re-called the 5' RACE reads through MiXCR, storing one row per CDR3 protein. The data show around 320,000 distinct CDR3 sequences, with less than 25% seen just once and 3% to 4% held by the top ten. This clonotype was seen a few times. Its antigen remains unknown. Study results and caveats: Ankylosing spondylitis blood appeared to be characterized by a TCR beta motif of about 8 highly homologous variants. Some motif variants had been reported before (in reactive arthritis synovial fluid and blood).

After removal of 5 bases from V and 8 bases from J, the junction contained 10 bases not matched to a gene. The CDR3 length is 15 residues. Sequencing input: blood, either unsorted or a sorted T cell fraction (not recorded which). This sequence originates from a female donor with ankylosing spondylitis or in good health (not recorded which). V and J are TRBV12-3 or TRBV12-4 and TRBJ1-2, with 11 positions matching TRBD1. This chain's CDR3 is CASSDWTGGAKGYTF. In DNA, the CDR3 is TGTGCCAGCAGTGACTGGACAGGGGGCGCGAAAGGCTACACCTTC.